The entry that follows covers one T cell receptor (beta chain) sequence. Per the study methods: Reference gene primer amplification gave estimated nucleated cell counts. The data were produced by immunoSEQ multiplex PCR, yet TCRdb's version contains in-frame clones alone and is incomplete. V and J calls and clone size are those listed in that table; D and trimming were worked out from the DNA. This sample has about 180,000 clones, with around 82% found just once. The data derive from a study of blood T cell repertoires in COVID-19. Study as a whole: Samples representing acute and convalescent COVID-19 were sourced from the United States, Italy and Spain. From T cells, B-cell-depleted T cells, or PBMCs came the material, which was cDNA or gDNA.

The CDR3 runs to 15 residues. Per the germline V gene, CDR1 is SGHDT and CDR2 is YYEEEE. Trimming shortened V by 5 bases and J by 8 bases, and 22 bases separated the two germline ends. The receptor comes from a woman of 80 years or more with acute or convalescent COVID-19. The sample taken for sequencing was peripheral blood. This sequence joins TRBV5-6 and TRBJ1-2; D might be TRBD1 (5 bases). The DNA for the CDR3 is TGTGCCAGCAGGCCCGGGACTACGGCGGCGGGCGGCTACACCTTC. Amino acids: CASRPGTTAAGGYTF.